The clone carrying this T cell receptor (beta chain) was seen many times. TCRdb itself ran the 5' RACE reads through MiXCR, one entry per CDR3 protein. The sample contains some 320,000 distinct CDR3 sequences, around 12% of which appear only once. The data were taken from a study of identical twins. CDR3 size: 14 residues. Trimming removed 4 bases from V and 5 bases from J; junction bases left unmatched: 7. The V gene's germline CDR1 is SQVTM and CDR2 ANQGSEA. These records were also assigned to another study, of yellow fever vaccine responses in identical twins.

Sequenced sample: CD8+ T cells sorted from blood. The origin of this receptor is a woman between 18 and 30 years old in good health. The chain combines TRBV29-1 with TRBJ2-2; 7 bases agree with TRBD1. The CDR3: CSVVGQGETGELFF. As DNA, the CDR3 is TGCAGCGTTGTGGGGCAGGGGGAAACCGGGGAGCTGTTTTTT.